The entry that follows covers one T cell receptor beta chain sequence. This clonotype occurred a few times. Its binding antigen is unknown. Base quality data are lacking; no much larger clone is found one base away. The data stem from a study of response to subunit inactivated influenza vaccine (dated by TCRdb to the late 2010s). The study in broad terms: Deep quantitative T cell receptor repertoire profiling was used in the study to track responses to a trivalent subunit inactivated influenza vaccine. Paper-wide results and their limitations: According to the authors, only a limited number of new T cells may be recruited by each seasonal influenza vaccination.

Libraries were built with RT-PCR. The sequencer was an Illumina HiSeq 2500. TCRdb reanalyzed the raw reads on its own, using fastp at Q25 for trimming and MiXCR for clone calling, and kept in-frame beta chains. One record per CDR3 amino acid sequence lists the most common genes and DNA. The sample table lists some 850,000 distinct CDR3 sequences, less than 20% of them with a count of one. The ten largest clones represent about 11% of the sample. Trimming takes 5 bases from V and 5 bases from J, and the germline ends sit 12 bases apart. The CDR3 holds 14 amino acids from the cysteine to the phenylalanine. Only the CDR3 DNA is retained, 42 bases long and in frame from the first base.

The sequence came from a man aged 50 or older who received an inactivated influenza vaccine. Donor details come from another sample of the same person, matched by shared clones. This sample comprised PBMCs from blood, obtained 5 days after vaccination. The chain is assembled from TRBV12-3 or TRBV12-4 and TRBJ2-2; a tentative D match to TRBD1 spans 5 bases. The CDR3 protein: CASSPRAETGELFF. The DNA is TGTGCCAGCAGTCCCAGGGCGGAGACCGGGGAGCTGTTTTTT.